The T cell receptor beta chain described here comes from a study of T cell responses to AZD1222 COVID-19 vaccine. Overall study findings and caveats: The reported proportion of spike-specific TCRs targeting unmutated variant regions was nearly half.

V lost 11 bases and J lost 7; bases outside the gene matches: 9. The CDR3 has 13 amino acids. In germline, CDR1 is ENHRY, CDR2 SYGVKD. To note about this clone: Its specificity is unknown.

Only in-frame clones appear in the TCRdb table, and some are missing; sequencing was by immunoSEQ multiplex PCR. This sample has around 110,000 clones, with roughly 92% found just once. The material was peripheral blood, obtained on day 0 of AZD1222 vaccination. This rearrangement joins TRBV10-3 to TRBJ1-4, with 8 positions matching TRBD1. The clonotype was recovered from an adult in good health. The chain's CDR3 is CASGTGAAEKLFF. DNA of the CDR3: TGTGCCTCCGGGACAGGTGCAGCTGAAAAACTGTTTTTT.